This paragraph reports one T cell receptor (beta chain). Authors of the study amplified TCR beta CDR3 regions from RNA transcripts. The study used the HTBI primer set for a first-round RT-PCR of the TCR CDR3. TCRdb redid the calling of the multiplex PCR reads with MiXCR, one entry per CDR3 protein. The sample lists 530,000 or so distinct CDR3 sequences, 40% to 55% occurring once. The CDR3 is 14 residues long. Trimming removed 1 base from V and 7 bases from J; junction bases left unmatched: 8. Germline values: CDR1 SGHRS, CDR2 YFSETQ. Researchers barred patients who had uncontrolled infection, other autoimmune disease, pregnancy or lactation. This sample is drawn from a study of T cells in Graves' hyperthyroidism and ophthalmopathy.

Specimen: peripheral blood or thyroid tissue (not recorded which). The sequence was obtained from a woman in her late teens or twenties with Graves' hyperthyroidism. The chain employs TRBV5-1 and TRBJ2-7; TRBD2 matches at 7 bases. The DNA of the CDR3 is TGCGCCAGCAGCTTGACTAGCGCCTACAATGAGCAGTACTTC. Protein sequence: CASSLTSAYNEQYF.